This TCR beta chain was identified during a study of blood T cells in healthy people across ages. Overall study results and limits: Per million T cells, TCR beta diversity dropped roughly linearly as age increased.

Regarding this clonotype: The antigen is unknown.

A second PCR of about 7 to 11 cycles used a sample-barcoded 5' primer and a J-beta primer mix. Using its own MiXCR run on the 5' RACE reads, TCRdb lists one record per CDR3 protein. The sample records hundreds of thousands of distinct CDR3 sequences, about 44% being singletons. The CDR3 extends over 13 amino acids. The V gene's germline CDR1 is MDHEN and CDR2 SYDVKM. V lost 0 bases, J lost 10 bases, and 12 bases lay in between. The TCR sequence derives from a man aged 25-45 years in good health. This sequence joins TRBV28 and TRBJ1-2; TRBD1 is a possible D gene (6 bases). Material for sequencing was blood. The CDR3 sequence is CASSLWGGGIYTF. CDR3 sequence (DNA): TGTGCCAGCAGTTTATGGGGGGGCGGAATCTACACCTTC.